This entry features one TCR beta chain sequence. Its specificity is unknown. Conversion of TCR transcripts into cDNA relied on 5'RACE template switching, which added a universal primer site and UMIs. TCRdb ran MiXCR on the 5' RACE reads and lists one entry per CDR3 protein. The repertoire holds a few hundred thousand distinct CDR3 sequences, with less than 20% as singletons. This CDR3 region has 17 residues. With 5 bases clipped from V and 5 bases from J, the junction kept 13 bases outside the gene matches. CDR1 and CDR2 (germline): MNHNS, SASEGT. The data originate from a study of T cells after yellow fever vaccination. As for the study in general: With SMART-Seq v4 Ultra Low Input, the fractions containing low cell numbers were prepared. Study-level results: High-abundance clonotypes from the bulk population could contaminate FACS-sorted repertoires.

The TCR originated in a man between 18 and 29 years old who received the YFV17D yellow fever vaccine. The sequences come from PBMCs, collected about 5 days after the first yellow fever vaccination. The V call is TRBV6-1, the J call TRBJ1-5, with TRBD1 identical over 9 bases. CDR3 in amino acids: CASSPYPPGQGHQPQHF. As DNA, the CDR3 is TGTGCCAGCAGTCCGTATCCTCCGGGACAGGGTCATCAGCCCCAGCATTTT.